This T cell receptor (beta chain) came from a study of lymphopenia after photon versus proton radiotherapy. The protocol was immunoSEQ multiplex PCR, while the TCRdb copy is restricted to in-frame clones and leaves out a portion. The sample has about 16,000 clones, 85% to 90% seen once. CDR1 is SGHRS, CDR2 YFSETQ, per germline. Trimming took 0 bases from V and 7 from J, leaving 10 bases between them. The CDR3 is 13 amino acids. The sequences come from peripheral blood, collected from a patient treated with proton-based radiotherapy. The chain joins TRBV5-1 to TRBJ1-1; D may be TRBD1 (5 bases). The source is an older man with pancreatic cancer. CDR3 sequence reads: CASSLAAQGEAFF. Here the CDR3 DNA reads TGCGCCAGCAGCTTGGCCGCCCAGGGTGAAGCTTTCTTT.